This T cell receptor (beta chain) derives from a study of T cell responses to AZD1222 COVID-19 vaccine. The germline V and J ends were trimmed by 1 base and 1 base, with 10 bases remaining between them. Germline loops: CDR1 KGHSH, CDR2 LQKENI. The CDR3 covers 15 residues. TCRdb's copy holds only in-frame clones and misses some; the assay was immunoSEQ multiplex PCR. The repertoire consists of over 50,000 clones, with roughly 80% occurring once and the leading ten covering 20% to 30%. The sample consisted of peripheral blood, taken on day 0 of AZD1222 vaccination. The sequence derives from an adult in good health. The V gene is TRBV18, the J gene TRBJ1-1; no clear D gene. The CDR3 reads CASSPRGTRNTEAFF. For the CDR3, the DNA is TGTGCCAGCTCACCACGGGGTACACGGAACACTGAAGCTTTCTTT.